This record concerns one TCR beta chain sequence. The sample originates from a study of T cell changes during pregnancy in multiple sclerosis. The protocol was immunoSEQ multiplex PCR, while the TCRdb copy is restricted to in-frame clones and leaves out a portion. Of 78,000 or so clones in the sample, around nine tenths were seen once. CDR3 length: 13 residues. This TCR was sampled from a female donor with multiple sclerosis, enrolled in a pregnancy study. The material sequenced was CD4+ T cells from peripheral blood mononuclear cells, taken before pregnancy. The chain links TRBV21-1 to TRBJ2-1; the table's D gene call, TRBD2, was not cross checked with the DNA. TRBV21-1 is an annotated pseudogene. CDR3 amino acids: CASSNSADNEQFF. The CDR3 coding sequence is TGTGCCAGCAGCAATTCGGCGGACAATGAGCAGTTCTTC.